This TCR beta chain was obtained from a study of cytomegalovirus exposure and HLA in healthy donors. Study overall: Membership in the Caucasian-associated ancestry cluster was found for around four fifths of approximately 380 genotyped donors.

Primers: 60 Vbeta forward and 13 Jbeta reverse. Data came from immunoSEQ multiplex PCR; TCRdb stores just in-frame clones and leaves some out. The sample yields hundreds of thousands of clones, more than 80% seen once. Donors showed nominal health when sampled, although they likely had unrecorded immune exposures. The junction had 10 bases not matched to a gene; V was cut back by 7 bases and J by 7 bases. This CDR3 spans 13 amino acids. CDR1 and CDR2 from the germline V gene are SQVTM and ANQGSEA. The chain links TRBV29-1 to TRBJ1-5, with 7 bases that match TRBD1. Sequencing input: PBMCs. The sequence was obtained from a man aged 30-40 years in good health and CMV-seronegative. The CDR3 is CSALTGDGQPQHF. CDR3 nucleotide sequence: TGCAGCGCCCTAACAGGGGACGGACAGCCCCAGCATTTT.